This TCR beta chain is from a study of beta chain features in type 1 diabetes (dated by TCRdb to the late 2010s). Some background on the complete study: Patients and healthy donors did not differ in mean age, gender distribution, total cell number or subset yield. A total of about 110 million sorted cells were examined across all samples, and the number of cells per subset was strongly correlated with RNA yield. The study compared the TCRB repertoires of sorted circulating CD4+ T cell subsets in recently diagnosed type 1 diabetes patients with those in matched healthy donors. Regulatory and stem cell-like memory subsets were obtained from only 8 patients and roughly 8 healthy donors, while naive and central memory subsets were obtained from all 30 or so donors.

This clone showed up just a few times. The specificity of this receptor is unknown. There are no base qualities to consult, and no much larger clone falls within one base. The CDR3 covers 13 residues, taking in both the cysteine and the phenylalanine. The read is trimmed to its CDR3 DNA, 39 bases read in frame from base 1. V is clipped by 8 bases and J by 0 bases, and the sequence between their germline boundaries is 13 bases long. Taken from the germline V gene, the CDR1 and CDR2 loops are SQVTM and ANQGSEA. The entire amount of isolated RNA was reverse transcribed using the High Capacity cDNA Reverse Transcription Kit, so the sequenced TCRB transcripts were expressed ones. Naive, central memory and regulatory T cell samples underwent deep immunoSEQ sequencing, averaging about 3.57 million total reads per sample. After sorted cells were lysed in RLT buffer, RNA was extracted with DNase-treated RNeasy Micro or Mini kits, with the choice depending on cell number. Each cell subset was processed on its own to prevent cross-contamination, while patient and healthy donor samples were processed together. The immunoSEQ multiplex PCR was used to amplify TCRB sequences from cDNA, yielding 87-bp fragments that span the CDR3 region. Sequencing of the amplicons was done on the Illumina HiSeq platform. Turning to the authors' computational methods: PCR bias was computationally corrected using synthetic template baselines, reads within Hamming distance 2 were collapsed, and singletons that could not be merged were discarded. Reads were aligned against IMGT so that V, D and J genes, CDR3 length and insertions or deletions at six rearrangement sites could be assigned. Within each subset, clonotype counts were normalized to sorted cell number, after which true diversity and Gini coefficients were computed with the tcR R package. The overlap coefficient, calculated on TCRB nucleotide sequences, was used to quantify repertoire sharing. Out-of-frame TCRB sequences from naive cells were analyzed as a proxy for the pre-selection repertoire. Held by TCRdb, this immuneACCESS table contains in-frame sequences only and omits some clones. Under half of the omission traces to an unresolved V gene where checked; the cause of the rest is unknown. The DNA gave D and trimming, while V, J and clone size come from that table. The sample has roughly 240,000 clones on record, roughly a quarter of them singletons. The ten most abundant clones make up 0.012% of the sample.

Each donor gave one peripheral blood draw, averaging around 120 mL, which was collected into heparinised tubes. A BD FACSAria II and a panel including CD45RO, CCR7, CD25, CD127, CD95 and CD27 were used to sort naive, central memory, regulatory and stem cell-like memory CD4+ T cells. Every sorted population had a purity above 95%. PBMCs were separated immediately by Lymphoprep density gradient centrifugation and were stained directly, without being cultured. To minimize batch effects, samples were stained and sorted in pairs, one healthy donor with one patient per experiment. General study outcomes and caveats: Shorter templates might be favored by PCR, yet because patient and control samples were amplified and corrected together, any such skew would affect both groups equally. Naive, central memory and regulatory TCRB repertoires appeared to be more similar among patients than among healthy donors. Patients with type 1 diabetes made fewer insertions and deleted more nucleotides at VDJ recombination sites, implying thymic rearrangement abnormalities. Because cDNA was sequenced instead of genomic DNA, activated cells with high expression could be over-represented, although the groups did not differ in activation or CD3 levels. Type 1 diabetes patients showed a moderate but significant shortening of TCRB CDR3 length in all four CD4+ subsets. Only small numbers of individuals were included in the HLA sub-analyses, which left unresolved whether HLA type had any influence on TCRB rearrangement.

The receptor's source is a woman in her 30s with type 1 diabetes. The material sequenced was naive CD4+ T cells from blood. This specimen's cell subset or site label, interpreted: true naive CD4+ T cells. The chain was built from TRBV29-1 and TRBJ1-1; TRBD1 is a weak D gene call, 6 bases matching. The CDR3 has the sequence CSSSGAVNTEAFF. The sequenced DNA: TGCAGCTCATCAGGGGCGGTGAACACTGAAGCTTTCTTT.